The present entry profiles one TCR beta chain with its context. Its antigen is not known. This entry belongs to a study of cytomegalovirus exposure and HLA in healthy donors. About the study: The same platform as the 650 to 700 first-cohort repertoires was used for the 130 or so validation repertoires, a later analysis reported. The study, taken as a whole, reports: Three chains linked to CMV were shown in vitro to be specific for CMV antigens. Cytomegalovirus association was assigned to about 150 TCR beta chains.

Generated by immunoSEQ multiplex PCR, the TCRdb table keeps only in-frame clones and is missing some. The profile shows roughly 56,000 clones, around 94% of them singletons. The donors were part of the roughly 130-subject validation cohort, which stood apart from the 666-subject first cohort. The CDR3 is made up of 15 amino acids. The germline V and J ends were trimmed by 5 bases and 4 bases, with 17 bases remaining between them. Per the germline V gene, CDR1 is SGHTA and CDR2 is FQGNSA. The TCR comes from a young man in good health and CMV-seronegative. The material sequenced was PBMCs. The genes are TRBV7-2 and TRBJ1-1; a possible D gene is TRBD1 (6 bases). CDR3 DNA sequence: TGTGCCAGCAGCCCCAGGGGCCCCACGAGCACTGAAGCTTTCTTT. Translation: CASSPRGPTSTEAFF.